What follows are 5 T cell receptor beta chains derived from one specimen sequenced in a study of tumor and adjacent non-tumor tissue in lung cancer. The template was RNA from unsorted bulk tissue. Three rounds of nested PCR, following a modified ARM-PCR protocol, produced the TCRbeta library. TCRdb redid the calling of the multiplex PCR reads with MiXCR, one entry per CDR3 protein. This table holds around 99,000 distinct CDR3 sequences, more than 70% found once. Sequenced material: lung tumor tissue. The receptors come from a woman aged 55-69 years with non-small cell lung cancer.

With respect to this clonotype: The missing conserved phenylalanine or tryptophan at the end of this CDR3 makes a read error likely. The rearrangement uses TRBV11-2 and TRBJ2-3; either TRBD1 or TRBD2 may supply D (5 bases each). This CDR3 spans 15 amino acids. Germline V gene data show CDR1 as SGHAT and CDR2 as FQNNGV. The CDR3 protein is CASSATGTAIDTQYY. For the CDR3, the DNA is TGTGCCAGCAGCGCCACCGGGACGGCCATAGATACTCAGTATTAT.

Turning to this clonotype: The junction does not match germline at one end; this may be a read error. The gene calls are TRBV6-6 and TRBJ1-6, with D unresolved. CDR3 length equals 17 residues. Germline V gene sequence: CDR1 MNHNY, CDR2 SVGAGI (reference sequence). The CDR3 here is CANSLNEESSYNSPLHF. CDR3 coding DNA: TGTGCCAACAGTTTAAATGAAGAGAGCTCCTATAATTCACCCCTCCACTTT.

Comments on this clonotype: The CDR3 ends on some other residue instead of the conserved phenylalanine or tryptophan, so this is likely a read error. The chain joins TRBV11-3 to TRBJ2-1, with D unclear. The CDR3 is 18 residues long. Germline V lookup: CDR1 SGHNT, CDR2 YENEEA. The CDR3 DNA follows: TGTCCCAGCAGTTATACGGACGGAGAGATTGGCTCCTACAAAGAGCAGTTCATC. Its translation: CPSSYTDGEIGSYKEQFI.

About this clonotype itself: An end of the junction does not agree with germline; a read error may underlie this. The chain is built from TRBV29-1 and TRBJ2-2; perhaps TRBD1 as D (6 bases). The CDR3 covers 13 residues. Germline V lookup: CDR1 SQVTM, CDR2 ANQGSEA. CDR3: CSVNRENTRELFF. CDR3 coding DNA: TGTAGCGTTAACAGGGAGAACACCAGGGAGCTGTTTTTT.

Comment on this clonotype: A read error may produce the germline difference seen at one junction end. This sequence joins TRBV6-6 and TRBJ2-7, with 9 bases identical to TRBD1. Germline loops: CDR1 MNHNY, CDR2 SVGAGI (reference sequence). The CDR3 length is 15 residues. The CDR3 nucleotides are TGTGCCAGCAGTCGTCAGACAGGGGGAGACTACGGGCACTCCTTC. Residues: CASSRQTGGDYGHSF.